A single sample gave rise to the 8 T cell receptor beta chains below, sequenced in a study of pediatric ulcerative colitis. TCRdb keeps only in-frame clones here, not all; method: immunoSEQ multiplex PCR. The table includes under 70,000 clones, around 86% detected once. The material sequenced was blood. All receptors come from a boy between 10 and 17 years old who was a control in a study of pediatric ulcerative colitis.

The rearrangement joins TRBV9 to TRBJ2-1; 8 nucleotides align to TRBD2. V shed 0 bases, J shed 8 bases, and the junction held 4 bases outside the gene matches. CDR1 and CDR2 from the germline V gene are SGDLS and YYNGEE. This CDR3 region has 14 residues. CDR3 region: CASSVGGRSDEQFF. The DNA for the CDR3 is TGTGCCAGCAGCGTAGGCGGGAGGTCGGATGAGCAGTTCTTC.

The V gene is TRBV7-2, the J gene TRBJ1-2; TRBD1 might be the D (5 bases). This CDR3 spans 12 amino acids. V lost 5 bases and J lost 5, with 9 bases in between. Germline values: CDR1 SGHTA, CDR2 FQGNSA. The CDR3 here is CASSMDIYGYTF. The CDR3 DNA reads as TGTGCCAGCAGCATGGACATTTATGGCTACACCTTC.

The V and J genes are TRBV4-2 and TRBJ1-6; D is undetermined. The germline V gene encodes CDR1 LGHNA and CDR2 YNFKEQ. The V end was cut by 0 bases, the J end by 0 bases, with 21 bases between. The CDR3 runs 21 residues. CDR3 residues: CASSQDMGSFYGSSYNSPLHF. The CDR3 bases are TGTGCCAGCAGCCAAGATATGGGCAGTTTCTACGGTAGCTCCTATAATTCACCCCTCCACTTT.

The CDR3: CASSSASGTYNEQFF. CDR3 nucleotide sequence: TGTGCCAGCAGTTCCGCTAGCGGTACCTACAATGAGCAGTTCTTC. The rearrangement joins TRBV6-6 to TRBJ2-1, with 7 bases matching TRBD2. V shed 4 bases and J 2 bases; nucleotides not matched to a gene: 5. The CDR3 has 15 residues. The germline V gene encodes CDR1 MNHNY and CDR2 SVGAGI (reference sequence).

This sequence joins TRBV28 and TRBJ2-5; a possible D gene is TRBD1 (5 bases). CDR1 and CDR2 (germline): MDHEN, SYDVKM. Trimming cost V 2 bases and J 5 bases, with 18 bases left between them. The CDR3 contains 16 residues. CDR3 protein: CASSLGQGLRSETQYF. CDR3 nucleotides: TGTGCCAGCAGTTTAGGGCAGGGATTGCGGTCGGAGACCCAGTACTTC. Together with reference TRBV28 and TRBJ2-5, the CDR3 gives the full variable domain: DVKVTQSSRYLVKRTGEKVFLECVQDMDHENMFWYRQDPGLGLRLIYFSYDVKMKEKGDIPEGYSVSREKKERFSLILESASTNQTSMYLCASSLGQGLRSETQYFGPGTRLLVL.

The CDR3 DNA sequence: TGTGCCAGCAGCCTGAGACAGGCCCCGACTGATGGCTACACCTTC. Amino acid sequence: CASSLRQAPTDGYTF. The gene calls are TRBV7-9 and TRBJ1-2; maybe TRBD1 (6 bases). The V end lost 5 bases, the J end lost 6 bases, and 19 bases lay between the germline ends. CDR3 length: 15 residues. The V gene's germline CDR1 is SEHNR and CDR2 FQNEAQ (reference sequence). Together with reference TRBV7-9 and TRBJ1-2, the CDR3 gives the full variable domain: DTGVSQNPRHKITKRGQNVTFRCDPISEHNRLYWYRQTLGQGPEFLTYFQNEAQLEKSRLLSDRFSAERPKGSFSTLEIQRTEQGDSAMYLCASSLRQAPTDGYTFGSGTRLTVV.

This rearrangement joins TRBV5-6 to TRBJ2-1; TRBD1 agrees at 8 bases. V was pared by 4 bases and J by 1 base, with 13 bases of the junction left unmatched. Germline V gene sequence: CDR1 SGHDT, CDR2 YYEEEE. CDR3 length equals 18 residues. CDR3 region: CASSLPGGWEESYNEQFF. DNA of the CDR3: TGTGCCAGCAGCCTACCAGGGGGCTGGGAGGAATCCTACAATGAGCAGTTCTTC.

The rearrangement uses TRBV19 and TRBJ2-3; D is ambiguous. Per the germline V gene, CDR1 is LNHDA and CDR2 is SQIVND (reference sequence). This CDR3 has 12 amino acids. Trimming stripped 6 bases from V and 3 bases from J, with 7 bases between. CDR3 sequence (DNA): TGTGCCAGTAGCTGGGGAACAGATACGCAGTATTTT. Translation gives CASSWGTDTQYF. Using reference TRBV19 and TRBJ2-3 for the parts outside the CDR3, the full variable domain is DGGITQSPKYLFRKEGQNVTLSCEQNLNHDAMYWYRQDPGQGLRLIYYSQIVNDFQKGDIAEGYSVSREKKESFPLTVTSAQKNPTAFYLCASSWGTDTQYFGPGTRLTVL.